One sample yielded the 7 T cell receptor beta chains listed below, sequenced in a study of vaccination effects on CD4 cells after COVID-19. ViraFEST assay sequencing came after antigen-specific CD4+ T cells were expanded with viral peptide pools. The culture ran for 10 days before CD4+ T cells were isolated. The study found no prior SARS-CoV-2 infection in the vaccine recipients, who tested negative for nucleocapsid antibodies. Clones were read by immunoSEQ multiplex PCR, and TCRdb kept only the in-frame ones, dropping some. The sample has 65,000 to 90,000 clones, 65% to 85% seen once. No cognate antigen is known for these TCRs. The material sequenced was CD4+ T cells from PBMCs cultured with HCoV-NL63 spike peptides, taken before COVID-19 vaccination. These receptor sequences come from a human donor who received a COVID-19 vaccine.

The rearrangement links TRBV27 to TRBJ2-5, with unresolved D. This CDR3 contains 11 residues. From germline, CDR1 is MNHEY and CDR2 SMNVEV (reference sequence). V gave up 3 bases and J gave up 2 bases, with 1 base separating them. CDR3 bases: TGTGCCAGCAGTTTTCAAGAGACCCAGTACTTC. It is translated as CASSFQETQYF.

This clone was counted a single time. The germline gene is not matched at one end of the junction; a read error may be the cause. This chain links TRBV5-1 with TRBJ2-5; D gene uncertain. Germline assignment: CDR1 SGHRS and CDR2 YFSETQ. This CDR3 comprises 13 residues. In DNA, the CDR3 is TGCGCCAGCACCTTGACCCCCACAGAGACCCAGTACTTC. Translating it yields CASTLTPTETQYF.

This chain joins TRBV28 and TRBJ1-2, with TRBD1 as a possible D gene (6 bases). This CDR3 contains 15 residues. Germline V lookup: CDR1 MDHEN, CDR2 SYDVKM. The germline V and J ends were trimmed by 5 bases and 4 bases, with 17 bases remaining between them. CDR3 in amino acids: CASSAAPDRFYGYTF. In DNA, the CDR3 is TGTGCCAGCAGTGCCGCCCCGGACAGATTCTATGGCTACACCTTC.

The rearrangement joins TRBV7-2 to TRBJ1-4, with 7 positions matching TRBD1. The CDR3 has 15 amino acids. Trimming at V came to 3 bases and at J to 4 bases, leaving 5 bases not matched to a gene. The germline gives CDR1 SGHTA, CDR2 FQGNSA. In nucleotides, the CDR3 is TGTGCCAGCAGCTTCGCCGGGACAGATAATGAAAAACTGTTTTTT. This translates into CASSFAGTDNEKLFF. The variable domain in full, with the rest retrieved from reference TRBV7-2 and TRBJ1-4, is GAGVSQSPSNKVTEKGKDVELRCDPISGHTALYWYRQSLGQGLEFLIYFQGNSAPDKSGLPSDRFSAERTGGSVSTLTIQRTQQEDSAVYLCASSFAGTDNEKLFFGSGTQLSVL.

The chain is built from TRBV6-5 and TRBJ1-5; D uncertain. The CDR3 has 13 residues. Trimming stripped 6 bases from V and 0 bases from J, with 6 bases between. Germline V lookup: CDR1 MNHEY, CDR2 SVGAGI. The CDR3 DNA sequence: TGTGCCAGCAGCAGAGATAGCAATCAGCCCCAGCATTTT. Residues: CASSRDSNQPQHF.

The rearrangement joins TRBV28 to TRBJ1-2; tentative D call: TRBD1 (6 bases). Germline loops: CDR1 MDHEN, CDR2 SYDVKM. Trimming removed 3 bases from V and 4 bases from J, with 18 bases in between. The CDR3 spans 16 residues. CDR3 sequence (DNA): TGTGCCAGCAGTTTGGCGGGGGGGCAGGGGAGCTATGGCTACACCTTC. Translated, it gives CASSLAGGQGSYGYTF.

The chain recombines TRBV10-3 with TRBJ2-5; 8 bases match TRBD1. CDR1 is ENHRY, CDR2 SYGVKD, per germline. V was clipped by 8 bases and J by 5 bases; unmatched bases: 10. CDR3 length equals 14 residues. CDR3 in DNA: TGTGCCATCGGGTCTGGACAGGGACAGGAGACCCAGTACTTC. Amino acid sequence: CAIGSGQGQETQYF.